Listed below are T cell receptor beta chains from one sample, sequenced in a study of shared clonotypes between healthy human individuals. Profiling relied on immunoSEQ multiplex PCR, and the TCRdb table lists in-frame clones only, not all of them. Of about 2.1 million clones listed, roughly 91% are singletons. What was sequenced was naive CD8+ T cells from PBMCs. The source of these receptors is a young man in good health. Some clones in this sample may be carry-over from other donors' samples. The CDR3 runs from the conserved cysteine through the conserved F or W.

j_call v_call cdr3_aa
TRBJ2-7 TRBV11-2 CASSLGSGGPLGEQYF
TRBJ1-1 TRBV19 CASSIGGREEAFF
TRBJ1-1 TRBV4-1 CASSQSRGQGHTEAFF
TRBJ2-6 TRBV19 CASRSSGANVLTF
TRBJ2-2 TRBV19 CASSIRQGSGELFF
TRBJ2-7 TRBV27 CASSSYGIYEQYF
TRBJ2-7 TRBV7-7 CASSLVRDLPYEQYF
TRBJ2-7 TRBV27 CASKGQPYLYEQYF
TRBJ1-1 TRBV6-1 CASSEQPNTEAFF
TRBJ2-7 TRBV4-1 CASSFGGGYEQYF
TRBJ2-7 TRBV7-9 CASSLSLGGYEQYF
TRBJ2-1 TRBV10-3 CATATSNGNNEQFF
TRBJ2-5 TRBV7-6 CASSFIQETQYF
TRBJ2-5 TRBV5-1 CASHAWTGETQYF
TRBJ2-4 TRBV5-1 CASSSTSENIQYF
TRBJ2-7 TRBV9 CASSYGQGPSYEQYF
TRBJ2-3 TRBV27 CARGALGPTDTQYF
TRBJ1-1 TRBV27 CATSQFWGNTEAFF
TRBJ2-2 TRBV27 CASRRAGASGELFF
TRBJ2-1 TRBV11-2 CASNNRQGGNEQFF
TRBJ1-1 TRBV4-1 CASSPLVGFQNTEAFF
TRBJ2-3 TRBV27 CASSSGTGGDTQYF
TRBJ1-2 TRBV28 CASSFNRVGYGYTF
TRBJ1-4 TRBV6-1 CASSEGAPKEKLFF
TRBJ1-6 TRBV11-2 CASSPHAVSGSSPLHF
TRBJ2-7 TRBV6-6 CASTVGRGAYEQYF
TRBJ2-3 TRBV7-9 CASRSSSTDTQYF
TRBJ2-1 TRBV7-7 CASSLAGTASYNEQFF
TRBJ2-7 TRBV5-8 CASSRTGPGEQYF
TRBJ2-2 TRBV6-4 CASSGFGALNTGELFF
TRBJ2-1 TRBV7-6 CASSSSSYNEQFF
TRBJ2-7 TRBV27 CASSRTPFYEQYF
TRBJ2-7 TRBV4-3 CASSHRWDPVGEQYF